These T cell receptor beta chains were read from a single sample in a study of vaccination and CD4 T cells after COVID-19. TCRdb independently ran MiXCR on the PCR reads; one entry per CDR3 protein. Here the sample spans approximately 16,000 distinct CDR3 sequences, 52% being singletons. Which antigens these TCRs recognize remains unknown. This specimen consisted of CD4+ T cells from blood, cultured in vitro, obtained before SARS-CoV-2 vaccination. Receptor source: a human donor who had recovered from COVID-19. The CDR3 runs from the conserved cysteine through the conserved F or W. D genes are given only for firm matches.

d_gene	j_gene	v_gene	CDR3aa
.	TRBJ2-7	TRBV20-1	CSARDKLLRLDSYEQYF
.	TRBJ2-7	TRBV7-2	CANSLGYEQYF
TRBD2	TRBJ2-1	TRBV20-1	CSSSPWTSGVGGNEQFF
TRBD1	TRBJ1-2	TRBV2	CASSEAGQGHYGYTF
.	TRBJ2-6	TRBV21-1	CASSKVPPPGAAGGGANVLTF
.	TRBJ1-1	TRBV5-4	CASSGRRGGHTEAFF
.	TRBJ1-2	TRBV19	CASSWGVTNYGYTF
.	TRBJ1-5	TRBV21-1	CASTMLGWVRQPQHF
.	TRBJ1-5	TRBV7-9	CASSFHNQPQHF
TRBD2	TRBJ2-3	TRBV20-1	CSARVAGGQSDTQYF
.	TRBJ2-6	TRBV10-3	CAISGDRSGANVLTF
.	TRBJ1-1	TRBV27	CASRTQGVTPFF
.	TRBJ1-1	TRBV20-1	CSANYRGAGYTEAFF
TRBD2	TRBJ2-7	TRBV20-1	CSAGTLAGAAYEQYF
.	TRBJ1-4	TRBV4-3	CASSPDGATNEKLFF
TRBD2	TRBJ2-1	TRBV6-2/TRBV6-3	CASSLAGGPQDEQFF
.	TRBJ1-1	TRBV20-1	CSARVPASRRTEAFF
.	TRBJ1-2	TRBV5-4	CASSSADSAQRDGYTF
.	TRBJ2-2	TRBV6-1	CASSLITTGSGELFF
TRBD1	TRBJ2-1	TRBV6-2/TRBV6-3	CASNDRGGQFF
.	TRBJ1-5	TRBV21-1	CASSKRIQHF
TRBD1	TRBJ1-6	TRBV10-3	CAIGTEPNSPLHF
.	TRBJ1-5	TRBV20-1	CSARAAVSNQPQHF
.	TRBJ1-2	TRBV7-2	CASSLGPQAVYGYTF
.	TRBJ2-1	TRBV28	CASSLVGWSGGPSWNYNEQFF
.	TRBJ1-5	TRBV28	CASSLRRARRDQPQHF
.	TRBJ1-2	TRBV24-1	CATSDPGTGYTF
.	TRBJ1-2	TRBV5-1	CASSPWTDYGYTF
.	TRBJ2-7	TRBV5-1	CASSLAGGDSYEQYF
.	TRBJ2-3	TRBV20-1	CSVPRVPDTQYF
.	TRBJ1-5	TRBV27	CASSGSPGQGRGQPQHF
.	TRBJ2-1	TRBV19	CATNDGDNEQFF
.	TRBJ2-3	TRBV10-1	CASSEAGASTDTQYF
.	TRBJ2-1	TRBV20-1	CSASPPRESNEQFF
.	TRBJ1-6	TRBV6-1	CASRGWGEYNSPLHF
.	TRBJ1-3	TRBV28	CASSSGNTIYF
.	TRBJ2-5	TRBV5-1	CASSLEAPQETQYF
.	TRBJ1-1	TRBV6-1	CASSVPQGTTEAFF
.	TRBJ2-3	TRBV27	CASRARPSTDTQYF
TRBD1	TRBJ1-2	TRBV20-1	CSARDGGQGFYGYTF
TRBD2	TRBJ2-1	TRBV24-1	CATSDPRTSGNDMNEQFF
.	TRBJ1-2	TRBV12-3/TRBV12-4	CASSLPPHYGYTF
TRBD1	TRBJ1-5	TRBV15	CATSTTGSSNQPQHF